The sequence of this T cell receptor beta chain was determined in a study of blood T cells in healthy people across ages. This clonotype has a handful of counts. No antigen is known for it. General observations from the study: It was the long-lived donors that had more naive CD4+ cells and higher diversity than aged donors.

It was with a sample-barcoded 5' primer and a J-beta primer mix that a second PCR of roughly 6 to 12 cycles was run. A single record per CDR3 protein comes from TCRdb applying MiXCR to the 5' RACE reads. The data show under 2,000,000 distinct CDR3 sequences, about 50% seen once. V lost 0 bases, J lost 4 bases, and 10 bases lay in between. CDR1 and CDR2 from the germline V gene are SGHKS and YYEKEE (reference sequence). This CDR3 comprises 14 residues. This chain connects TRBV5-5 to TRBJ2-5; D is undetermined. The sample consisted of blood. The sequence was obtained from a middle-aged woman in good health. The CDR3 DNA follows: TGTGCCAGCAGCTTGGGGAATGGTGGAGAGACCCAGTACTTC. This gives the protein CASSLGNGGETQYF.